The entry below gives a single T cell receptor beta chain sequence along with its context. The sample originates from a study of cytomegalovirus exposure and HLA in healthy donors. It was with 60 Vbeta and 13 Jbeta primers that the PCR ran. The method was immunoSEQ multiplex PCR; TCRdb's version includes in-frame clones alone and lacks a portion of them. Among more than 140,000 clones listed, about 64% were seen once. Material: PBMCs. The origin of this receptor is a woman under 40 in good health and CMV-seropositive.

CDR3 protein: CASSEQGAQEQYF. The CDR3 nucleotides are TGTGCCAGCTCGGAACAGGGGGCGCAAGAGCAGTACTTC. The rearrangement uses TRBV18 and TRBJ2-7, with 9 bases that match TRBD1. This CDR3 is 13 amino acids long. V shed 6 bases, J shed 7 bases, and the junction held 7 bases outside the gene matches. The germline V gene has CDR1 KGHSH and CDR2 LQKENI.